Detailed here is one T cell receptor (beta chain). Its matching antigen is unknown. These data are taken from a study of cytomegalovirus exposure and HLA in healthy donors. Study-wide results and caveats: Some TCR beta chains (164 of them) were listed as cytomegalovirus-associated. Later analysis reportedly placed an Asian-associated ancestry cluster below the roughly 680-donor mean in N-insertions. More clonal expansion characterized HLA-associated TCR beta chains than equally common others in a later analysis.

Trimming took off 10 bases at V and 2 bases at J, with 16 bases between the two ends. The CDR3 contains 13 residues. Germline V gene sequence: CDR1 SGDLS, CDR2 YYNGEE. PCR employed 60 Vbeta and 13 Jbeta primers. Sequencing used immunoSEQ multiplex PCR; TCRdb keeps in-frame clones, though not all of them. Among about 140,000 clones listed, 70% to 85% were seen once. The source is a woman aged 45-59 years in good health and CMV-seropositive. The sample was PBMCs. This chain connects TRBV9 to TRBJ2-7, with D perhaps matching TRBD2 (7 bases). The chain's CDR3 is CASGGGLAYEQYF. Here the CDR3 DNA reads TGTGCCTCCGGCGGGGGCCTAGCCTACGAGCAGTACTTC.